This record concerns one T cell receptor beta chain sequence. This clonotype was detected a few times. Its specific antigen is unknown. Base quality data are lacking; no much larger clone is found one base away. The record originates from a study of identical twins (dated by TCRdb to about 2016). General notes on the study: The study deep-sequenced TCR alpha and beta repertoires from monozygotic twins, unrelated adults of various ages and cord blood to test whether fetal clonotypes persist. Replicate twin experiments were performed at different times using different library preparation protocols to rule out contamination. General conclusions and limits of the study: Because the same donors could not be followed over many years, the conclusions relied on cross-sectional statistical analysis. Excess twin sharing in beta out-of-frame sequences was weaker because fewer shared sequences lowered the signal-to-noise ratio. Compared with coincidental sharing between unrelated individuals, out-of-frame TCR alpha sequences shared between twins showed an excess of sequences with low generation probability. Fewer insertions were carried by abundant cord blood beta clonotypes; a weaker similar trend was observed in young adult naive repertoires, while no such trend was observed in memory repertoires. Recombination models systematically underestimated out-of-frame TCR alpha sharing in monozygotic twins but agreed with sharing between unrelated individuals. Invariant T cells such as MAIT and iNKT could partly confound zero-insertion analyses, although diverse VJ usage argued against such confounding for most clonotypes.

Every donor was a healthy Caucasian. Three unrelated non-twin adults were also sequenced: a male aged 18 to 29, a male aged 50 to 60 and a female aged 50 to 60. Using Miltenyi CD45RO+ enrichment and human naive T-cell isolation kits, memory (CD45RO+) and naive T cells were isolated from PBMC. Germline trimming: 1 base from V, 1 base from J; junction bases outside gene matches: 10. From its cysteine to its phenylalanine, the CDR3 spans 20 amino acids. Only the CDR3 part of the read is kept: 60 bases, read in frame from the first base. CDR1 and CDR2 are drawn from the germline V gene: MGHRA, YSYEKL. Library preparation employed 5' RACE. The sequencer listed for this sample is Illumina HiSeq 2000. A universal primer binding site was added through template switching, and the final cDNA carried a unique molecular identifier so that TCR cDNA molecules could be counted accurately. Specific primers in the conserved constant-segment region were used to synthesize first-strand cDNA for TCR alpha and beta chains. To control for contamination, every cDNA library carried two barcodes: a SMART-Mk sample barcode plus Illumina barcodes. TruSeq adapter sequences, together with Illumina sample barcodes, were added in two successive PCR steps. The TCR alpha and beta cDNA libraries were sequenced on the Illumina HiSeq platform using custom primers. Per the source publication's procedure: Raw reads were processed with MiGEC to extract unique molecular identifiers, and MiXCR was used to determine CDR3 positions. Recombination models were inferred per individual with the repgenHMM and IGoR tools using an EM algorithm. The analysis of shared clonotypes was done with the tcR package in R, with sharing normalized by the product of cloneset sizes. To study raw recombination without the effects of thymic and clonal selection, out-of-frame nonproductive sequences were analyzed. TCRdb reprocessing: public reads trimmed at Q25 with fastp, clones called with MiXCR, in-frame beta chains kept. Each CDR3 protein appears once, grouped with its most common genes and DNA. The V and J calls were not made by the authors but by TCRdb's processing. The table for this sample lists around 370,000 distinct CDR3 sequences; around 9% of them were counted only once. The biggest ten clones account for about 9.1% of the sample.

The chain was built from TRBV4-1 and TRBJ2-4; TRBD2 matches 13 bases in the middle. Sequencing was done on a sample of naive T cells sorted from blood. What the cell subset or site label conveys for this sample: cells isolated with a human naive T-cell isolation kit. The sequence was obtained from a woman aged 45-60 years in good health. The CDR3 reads CASSQVLLAGGKKAKNIQYF. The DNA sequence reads TGCGCCAGCAGCCAAGTCCTACTAGCGGGAGGGAAAAAGGCCAAAAACATTCAGTACTTC.